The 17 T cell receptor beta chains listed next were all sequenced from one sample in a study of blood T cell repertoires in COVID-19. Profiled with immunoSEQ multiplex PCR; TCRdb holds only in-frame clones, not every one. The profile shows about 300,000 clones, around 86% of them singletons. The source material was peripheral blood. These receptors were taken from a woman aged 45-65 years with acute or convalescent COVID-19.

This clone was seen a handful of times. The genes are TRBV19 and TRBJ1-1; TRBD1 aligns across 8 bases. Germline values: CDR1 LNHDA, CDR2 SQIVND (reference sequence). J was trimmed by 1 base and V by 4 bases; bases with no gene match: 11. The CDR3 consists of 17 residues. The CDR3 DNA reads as TGTGCCAGTAGTAGCCACCTGTGGGGACAGGAGAACACTGAAGCTTTCTTT. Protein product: CASSSHLWGQENTEAFF.

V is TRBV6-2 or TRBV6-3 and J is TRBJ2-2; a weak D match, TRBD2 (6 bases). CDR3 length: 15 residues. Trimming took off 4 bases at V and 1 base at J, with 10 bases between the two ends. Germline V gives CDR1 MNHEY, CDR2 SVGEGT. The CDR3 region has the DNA TGTGCCAGCAGTTCCCTTAGCGGGAACACCGGGGAGCTGTTTTTT. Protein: CASSSLSGNTGELFF.

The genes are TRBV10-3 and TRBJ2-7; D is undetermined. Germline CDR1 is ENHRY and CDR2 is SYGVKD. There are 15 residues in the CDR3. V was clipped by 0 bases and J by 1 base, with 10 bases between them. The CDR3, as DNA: TGTGCCATCAGTGAGTCGAAACAGTTATCCTACGAGCAGTACTTC. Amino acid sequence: CAISESKQLSYEQYF.

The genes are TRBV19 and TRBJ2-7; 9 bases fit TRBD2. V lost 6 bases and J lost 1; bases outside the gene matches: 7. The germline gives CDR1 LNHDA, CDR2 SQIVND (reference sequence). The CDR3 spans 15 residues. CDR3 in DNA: TGTGCCAGTAGACTCGGACTAGCGACGTCCTACGAGCAGTACTTC. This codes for CASRLGLATSYEQYF.

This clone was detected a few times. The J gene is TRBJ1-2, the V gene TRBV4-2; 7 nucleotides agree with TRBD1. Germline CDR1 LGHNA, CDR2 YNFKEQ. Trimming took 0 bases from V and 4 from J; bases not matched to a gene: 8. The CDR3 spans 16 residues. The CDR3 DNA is TGTGCCAGCAGCCAAGATGCGGTGACAGGGCCCTATGGCTACACCTTC. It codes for CASSQDAVTGPYGYTF.

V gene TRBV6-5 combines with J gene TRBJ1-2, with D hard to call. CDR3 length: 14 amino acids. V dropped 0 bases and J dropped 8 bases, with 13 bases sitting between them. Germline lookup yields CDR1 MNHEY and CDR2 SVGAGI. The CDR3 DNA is TGTGCCAGCAGTTACTCGACTGGGAGGTCGGGCTACACCTTC. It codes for CASSYSTGRSGYTF.

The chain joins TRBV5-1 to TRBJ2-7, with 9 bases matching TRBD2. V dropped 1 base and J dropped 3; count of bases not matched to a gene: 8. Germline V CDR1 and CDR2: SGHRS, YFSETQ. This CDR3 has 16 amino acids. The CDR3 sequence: CASSLHLSGGGYEQYF. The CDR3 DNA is TGCGCCAGCAGCTTGCATCTTAGCGGGGGTGGCTACGAGCAGTACTTC.

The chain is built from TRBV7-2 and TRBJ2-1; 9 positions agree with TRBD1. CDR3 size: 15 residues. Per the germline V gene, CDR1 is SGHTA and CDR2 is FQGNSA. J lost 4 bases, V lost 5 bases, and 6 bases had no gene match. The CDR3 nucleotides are TGTGCCAGCAGCAGAGACAGGGGGGGTTACAATGAGCAGTTCTTC. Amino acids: CASSRDRGGYNEQFF.

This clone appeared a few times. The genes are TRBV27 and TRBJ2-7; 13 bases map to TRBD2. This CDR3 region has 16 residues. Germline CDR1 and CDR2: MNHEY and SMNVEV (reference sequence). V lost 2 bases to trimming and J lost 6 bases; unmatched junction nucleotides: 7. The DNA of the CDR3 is TGTGCCAGCAGTTTAGTACTAGCGGGAGGGCCAGGCGAGCAGTACTTC. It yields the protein CASSLVLAGGPGEQYF.

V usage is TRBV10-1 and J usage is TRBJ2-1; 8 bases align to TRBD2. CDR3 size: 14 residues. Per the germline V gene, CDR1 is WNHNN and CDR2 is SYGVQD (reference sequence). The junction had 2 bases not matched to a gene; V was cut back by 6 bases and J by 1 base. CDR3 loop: CASSKRESYNEQFF. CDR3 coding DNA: TGCGCCAGCAGCAAGCGGGAGTCCTACAATGAGCAGTTCTTC.

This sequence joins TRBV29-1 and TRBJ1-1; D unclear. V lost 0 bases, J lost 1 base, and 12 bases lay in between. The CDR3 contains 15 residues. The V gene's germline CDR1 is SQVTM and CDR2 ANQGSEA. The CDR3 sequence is CSVEDGVVANTEAFF. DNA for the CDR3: TGCAGCGTTGAAGACGGGGTAGTGGCGAACACTGAAGCTTTCTTT.

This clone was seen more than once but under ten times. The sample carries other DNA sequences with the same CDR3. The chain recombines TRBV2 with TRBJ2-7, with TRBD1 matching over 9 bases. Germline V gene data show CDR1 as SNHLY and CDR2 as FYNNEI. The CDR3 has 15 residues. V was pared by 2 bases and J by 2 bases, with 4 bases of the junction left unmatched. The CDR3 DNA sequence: TGTGCCAGCAGTGAAACCGGGACAGGGACCTACGAGCAGTACTTC. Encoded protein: CASSETGTGTYEQYF.

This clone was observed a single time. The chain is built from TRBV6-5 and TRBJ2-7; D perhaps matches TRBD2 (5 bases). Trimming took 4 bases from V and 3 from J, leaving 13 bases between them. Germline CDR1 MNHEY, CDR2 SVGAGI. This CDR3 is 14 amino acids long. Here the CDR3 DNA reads TGTGCCAGCAGTTTACGGGGAAACCACTACGAGCAGTACTTC. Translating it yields CASSLRGNHYEQYF.

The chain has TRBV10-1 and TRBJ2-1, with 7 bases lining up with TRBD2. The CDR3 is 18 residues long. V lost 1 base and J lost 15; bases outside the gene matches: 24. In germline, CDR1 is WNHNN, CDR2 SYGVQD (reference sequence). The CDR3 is CASSEWIYRGEPPTVPFF. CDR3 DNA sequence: TGCGCCAGCAGTGAGTGGATTTATCGGGGGGAGCCCCCGACAGTCCCGTTCTTC.

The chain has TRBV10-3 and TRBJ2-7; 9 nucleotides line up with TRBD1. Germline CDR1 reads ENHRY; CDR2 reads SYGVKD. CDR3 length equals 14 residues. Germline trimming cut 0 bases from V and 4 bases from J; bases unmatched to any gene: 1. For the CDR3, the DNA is TGTGCCATCAGTGAGTCGGACAGGGGTTACGAGCAGTACTTC. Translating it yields CAISESDRGYEQYF.

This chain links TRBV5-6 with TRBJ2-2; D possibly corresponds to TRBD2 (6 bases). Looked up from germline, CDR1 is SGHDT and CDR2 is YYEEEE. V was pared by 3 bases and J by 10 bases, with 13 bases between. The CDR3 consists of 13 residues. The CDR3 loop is CASSSGDSSELFF. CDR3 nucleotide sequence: TGTGCCAGCAGCTCGGGGGATAGCTCGGAGCTGTTTTTT.

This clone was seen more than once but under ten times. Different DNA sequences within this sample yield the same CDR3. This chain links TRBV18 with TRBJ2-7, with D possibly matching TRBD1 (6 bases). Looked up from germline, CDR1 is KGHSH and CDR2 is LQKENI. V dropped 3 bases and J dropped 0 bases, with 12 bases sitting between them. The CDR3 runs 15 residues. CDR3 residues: CASSPGQGSSYEQYF. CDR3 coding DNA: TGTGCCAGCTCACCTGGGCAGGGGAGCTCCTACGAGCAGTACTTC.